These T cell receptor beta chains were read from a single sample in a study of type 1 regulatory T cells. TCRdb redid the calling of the reads with MiXCR, one entry per CDR3 protein. There are around 88,000 distinct CDR3 sequences in the sample; roughly 28% occur only once, and 2% to 2.5% lies in the top ten. What was sequenced was CD4+ T cells, either the whole sample or a sorted fraction (not recorded which). The receptor source for this set is a human donor in good health. CDR3s include the opening cysteine and the closing phenylalanine or tryptophan. A D gene is named only where the DNA matches it firmly. Rows may omit the clone size; those that give it use once, few, many or a size class.

d_call j_call v_call clone_size cdr3_nt cdr3_aa
TRBD2 TRBJ2-3 TRBV29-1 . TGCAGCGTTGAAGATCCCAAAACTAGCGGAAGCACAGATACGCAGTATTTT CSVEDPKTSGSTDTQYF
. TRBJ2-3 TRBV11-2 . TGTGCCAGCAGCTTAGGCGGTACGCAGTATTTT CASSLGGTQYF
. TRBJ2-3 TRBV6-1 few TGTGCCAGCAGCAACCCATTCCGACCGACAGATACGCAGTATTTT CASSNPFRPTDTQYF
. TRBJ2-1 TRBV5-1 medium-sized TGCGCCAGCAGCCCACCTAGTGATGAGCAGTTCTTC CASSPPSDEQFF
. TRBJ1-5 TRBV10-3 few TGTGCCGGGGCCACGGATGTCAATCAGCCCCAGCATTTT CAGATDVNQPQHF
. TRBJ1-1 TRBV4-1 . TGCGCCAGCAGCCAAACCAGGGGCTTGAACACTGAAGCTTTCTTT CASSQTRGLNTEAFF
. TRBJ1-2 TRBV4-2 few TGTGCCAGCAGCCTATATCACGAGAGGGGGACCTATGGCTACACCTTC CASSLYHERGTYGYTF
. TRBJ2-3 TRBV5-1 . TGCGCCAGCAGCTCCGTCGGGGGCGGTTTCACAGATACGCAGTATTTT CASSSVGGGFTDTQYF
TRBD2 TRBJ2-2 TRBV7-8 . TGTGCCAGCAGCTTAAAGGGTTTTAGCGGGAGCCCCGGGGAGCTGTTTTTT CASSLKGFSGSPGELFF
. TRBJ2-1 TRBV10-3 . TGTGCCATCAGTGAATCGGGCGGCTTGGCCTCCAATGAGCAGTTCTTC CAISESGGLASNEQFF
TRBD2 TRBJ2-5 TRBV10-3 few TGTGCCATCAGTGAGTCGAGCGGGAGGCTCCCGGAGACCCAGTACTTC CAISESSGRLPETQYF
TRBD1 TRBJ2-7 TRBV7-9 . TGTGCCAGCAGTTCACGACAGGGGGGCTGGAGCGAGCAGTACTTC CASSSRQGGWSEQYF
TRBD1 TRBJ2-7 TRBV6-2/TRBV6-3 . TGTGCCAGCAGTAACTGGGGACAGGGCGAGCAGTACTTC CASSNWGQGEQYF
. TRBJ2-3 TRBV18 . TGTGCCAGCTCACCACCGATTTCAGATACGCAGTATTTT CASSPPISDTQYF
. TRBJ1-5 TRBV29-1 few TGCAGCGCCACCGGGCGCAATCAGCCCCAGCATTTT CSATGRNQPQHF
. TRBJ1-6 TRBV7-9 few TGTGCCAGCAGCCCCTCGGGGGCGACTATTAATTCACCCCTCCACTTT CASSPSGATINSPLHF
TRBD1 TRBJ1-1 TRBV10-3 . TGTGCCATCAGTGACTACAGGGGGGGGAACACTGAAGCTTTCTTT CAISDYRGGNTEAFF
TRBD1 TRBJ1-6 TRBV7-2 . TGTGCCAGCAGCCGACAGGGGGGAAATTCACCCCTCCACTTT CASSRQGGNSPLHF
. TRBJ2-3 TRBV5-3 . TGTGCCAGAAGCAAGGCGGCAGGGATTGAAGATACGCAGTATTTT CARSKAAGIEDTQYF
. TRBJ1-2 TRBV3-1 . TGTGCCAGCAGCCAGGGGGAGAGGGGAGGCGGCTACACCTTC CASSQGERGGGYTF
. TRBJ2-1 TRBV5-8 once TGTGCCAGCAGCTTGAGGAATAGCGATGAGCAGTTCTTC CASSLRNSDEQFF
. TRBJ2-2 TRBV20-1 . TGCAGTGCTAGGGGGTTTTTGGGGCGGGGGAACACCGGGGAGCTGTTTTTT CSARGFLGRGNTGELFF
. TRBJ1-5 TRBV24-1 . TGTGCCACCAGTGACCCGGTTTCGATTCAGCCCCAGCATTTT CATSDPVSIQPQHF
TRBD2 TRBJ2-7 TRBV9 . TGTGCCAGCAGCGTAGAGGGACTAGCCTTGAACTTC CASSVEGLALNF
. TRBJ2-7 TRBV11-1 . TGTGCCAGCAGCCTCCCAACACTCTACGAGCAGTACTTC CASSLPTLYEQYF
TRBD2 TRBJ2-5 TRBV20-1 . TGCAGTGCTCTCGGACTAGCGGGGAGCCAAGAGACCCAGTACTTC CSALGLAGSQETQYF
. TRBJ2-7 TRBV7-2 . TGTGCCAGCAGCTTAGGGGGGCCTCGGAGTACCGAGCAGTACTTC CASSLGGPRSTEQYF
. TRBJ2-7 TRBV28 . TGTGCCAGCAGTTTACTTCAGGGAGGCTACGAGCAGTACTTC CASSLLQGGYEQYF
TRBD1 TRBJ2-1 TRBV19 once TGTGCCTCCGACGACAGGGACGAGTCCTACAATGAGCAGTTCTTC CASDDRDESYNEQFF
TRBD2 TRBJ2-1 TRBV2 . TGTGCCAGCAGAGCCGGGACTATCCAGTATGAGCAGTTCTTC CASRAGTIQYEQFF
TRBD1 TRBJ1-2 TRBV7-2 few TGTGCCAGCAGCAAAGACAGGGGTGGAAACTATGGCTACACCTTC CASSKDRGGNYGYTF
. TRBJ1-1 TRBV7-9 . TGTGCCAGCAGCTTATCGCCTGAAGCTTTCTTT CASSLSPEAFF
TRBD1 TRBJ1-2 TRBV28 . TGTGCCAGCAGTTCCTCCGGGACAGGGGGCGAAGACTATGGCTACACCTTC CASSSSGTGGEDYGYTF
. TRBJ2-7 TRBV6-6 few TGTGCCAGCAGTTACACCGCAGCCTCCTACGAGCAGTACTTC CASSYTAASYEQYF
TRBD2 TRBJ2-3 TRBV3-1 few TGTGCCAGCAGCAAAGGGGCACTAGCGGGGGTATCCGATACGCAGTATTTT CASSKGALAGVSDTQYF
TRBD1 TRBJ2-7 TRBV5-4 . TGTGCCAGCAGTACAGGGGTTCGCGAGCAGTACTTC CASSTGVREQYF
. TRBJ2-3 TRBV7-9 . TGTGCCCTACGAGCGAGAAGCACAGATACGCAGTATTTT CALRARSTDTQYF
. TRBJ2-7 TRBV28 few TGTGCCAGCAGTTCTCTCGGACAGACAAGGCCATACGAGCAGTACTTC CASSSLGQTRPYEQYF
TRBD1 TRBJ2-5 TRBV3-1 few TGTGCCAGCAGCCGAGTTGCCGGGACAGGACAAGAGACCCAGTACTTC CASSRVAGTGQETQYF
TRBD1 TRBJ2-2 TRBV12-3/TRBV12-4 . TGTGCCAGCTCCAGGGGGACCGGGGAGCTGTTTTTT CASSRGTGELFF
TRBD2 TRBJ2-3 TRBV7-2 . TGTGCCAGCAGCTTAGCGCAAGCTGGGACTAGCTGGACAGATACGCAGTATTTT CASSLAQAGTSWTDTQYF
. TRBJ2-3 TRBV19 . TGTGCCAGTAGTATAGAGGGGGACCCAACAGATACGCAGTATTTT CASSIEGDPTDTQYF
TRBD2 TRBJ2-1 TRBV12-3/TRBV12-4 few TGTGCCAGCAGCGCTGGAGAGGCGAGCGGGAGGGATGAGCAGTTCTTC CASSAGEASGRDEQFF
TRBD1 TRBJ2-1 TRBV24-1 . TGTGCCACCAGCGATCCGTCGGGACAGGGGGCTGGTGAGCAGTTCTTC CATSDPSGQGAGEQFF
TRBD2 TRBJ2-1 TRBV19 . TGTGCCAGTAGCACCGGGACTAGCGTCCTTAATGAGCAGTTCTTC CASSTGTSVLNEQFF
. TRBJ2-5 TRBV7-2 . TGTGCCAGCAGGAGAACAGGGGGGGGGGAGACCCAGTACTTC CASRRTGGGETQYF
. TRBJ2-2 TRBV5-6 few TGTGCCAGCAGCTATTCCGGGACACGATCCACCGGGGAGCTGTTTTTT CASSYSGTRSTGELFF
. TRBJ2-1 TRBV11-2 many TGTGCCAGCAGCCTGAGGACAGACAACAATGAGCAGTTCTTC CASSLRTDNNEQFF
. TRBJ1-5 TRBV12-3/TRBV12-4 . TGTGCCAGCACCGAGGGAAAAAAGGGTACTTTAGATCAGCCCCAGCATTTT CASTEGKKGTLDQPQHF
TRBD2 TRBJ2-5 TRBV7-8 . TGTGCCCGCCTCCTTACGGGAGGTGGGAACCAAGAGACCCAGTACTTC CARLLTGGGNQETQYF
. TRBJ2-6 TRBV12-3/TRBV12-4 . TGTGCCAGCAGTCCAACGGCCCCCGGGGCCAACGTCCTGACTTTC CASSPTAPGANVLTF
. TRBJ1-2 TRBV20-1 . TGCAGTGCTGGGGAGGCGGGGGAAGCCTATGGCTACACCTTC CSAGEAGEAYGYTF